These 24 T cell receptor beta chains were sequenced from one sample in a study of blood T cell repertoires in COVID-19. Profiling relied on immunoSEQ multiplex PCR, and the TCRdb table lists in-frame clones only, not all of them. The data show 160,000 or so clones, around 80% seen once. The sequencing sample was made of peripheral blood. The receptors originated from a man in his 70s with active or convalescent COVID-19.

This rearrangement joins TRBV6-5 to TRBJ2-7, with D tentatively TRBD1 (6 bases). CDR1 and CDR2 (germline): MNHEY, SVGAGI. The CDR3 spans 14 residues. Trimming shortened V by 6 bases and J by 5 bases, and 17 bases separated the two germline ends. The CDR3 nucleotides are TGTGCCAGCAGCTCCCACCTACAGGGAGACGAGCAGTACTTC. Translating gives CASSSHLQGDEQYF.

V and J are TRBV30 and TRBJ1-4; 8 nucleotides match TRBD1. The CDR3 is made up of 13 amino acids. The germline V gene encodes CDR1 GTSNPN and CDR2 SVGIG (reference sequence). After removal of 5 bases from V and 8 bases from J, the junction contained 7 bases not matched to a gene. The CDR3 sequence: CAWDGTGGEKLFF. CDR3 sequence (DNA): TGTGCCTGGGACGGGACAGGAGGGGAAAAACTGTTTTTT.

The chain joins TRBV4-3 to TRBJ1-5; unclear D gene. Trimming pared 5 bases from V and 7 bases from J, leaving 21 bases between. This CDR3 is 16 amino acids long. The germline V gene has CDR1 LGHNA and CDR2 YSLEER. The CDR3: CASSSHLRRADQPQHF. In nucleotides, the CDR3 is TGCGCCAGCAGCTCACACCTAAGGAGGGCCGACCAGCCCCAGCATTTT.

In its sample, this clone was seen once. The gene calls are TRBV10-1 and TRBJ1-1; no reliable D call. CDR1 is WNHNN, CDR2 SYGVQD, per germline (reference sequence). V shed 6 bases and J shed 1 base, with 9 bases lying between them. This CDR3 spans 13 amino acids. For the CDR3, the DNA is TGCGCCAGCAGCGCGGACTGGAACACTGAAGCTTTCTTT. Translating it yields CASSADWNTEAFF.

V usage is TRBV6-5 and J usage is TRBJ1-2; 9 bases match TRBD1. The CDR3 totals 15 residues. The trim removed 6 bases at V and 4 bases at J, leaving 9 bases unmatched. CDR1 MNHEY and CDR2 SVGAGI come from the germline V gene. The CDR3 is CASSVTTGGRYGYTF. The CDR3 DNA sequence: TGTGCCAGCAGCGTCACGACAGGGGGACGCTATGGCTACACCTTC.

V usage is TRBV30 and J usage is TRBJ1-2, with a tentative D call TRBD1 (5 bases). The CDR3 covers 12 residues. V dropped 1 base and J dropped 5 bases, with 8 bases sitting between them. Germline V lookup: CDR1 GTSNPN, CDR2 SVGIG (reference sequence). Here the CDR3 reads CAWSASGYGYTF. In nucleotides, the CDR3 is TGTGCCTGGAGTGCATCAGGGTATGGCTACACCTTC.

The chain carries TRBV19 and TRBJ1-1, with 9 bases that match TRBD1. The length of the CDR3 is 14 residues. The V gene's germline CDR1 is LNHDA and CDR2 SQIVND (reference sequence). V shed 5 bases and J 4 bases; nucleotides not matched to a gene: 5. The CDR3 region is CASSGGQGITEAFF. The CDR3 DNA sequence: TGTGCCAGTAGTGGGGGACAGGGAATCACTGAAGCTTTCTTT.

The chain carries TRBV19 and TRBJ2-4, with 14 positions matching TRBD2. The CDR3 runs 16 residues. Trimming removed 3 bases from V and 8 bases from J; junction bases left unmatched: 6. CDR1 is LNHDA and CDR2 is SQIVND in the germline V gene (reference sequence). DNA for the CDR3: TGTGCCAGTAGTATGGGGACTAGCGGGAGCGGGGACATTCAGTACTTC. Amino acids: CASSMGTSGSGDIQYF.

The chain combines TRBV28 with TRBJ1-6; 9 nucleotides align to TRBD1. The CDR3 consists of 15 residues. CDR1 and CDR2 from the germline V gene are MDHEN and SYDVKM. Trimming at V came to 3 bases and at J to 8 bases, leaving 5 bases not matched to a gene. CDR3 residues: CASSFGDRDHSPLHF. In DNA form, the CDR3 reads TGTGCCAGCAGTTTTGGGGACAGGGACCATTCACCCCTCCACTTT.

V usage is TRBV4-1 and J usage is TRBJ1-5; 9 bases are shared with TRBD1. V shed 4 bases, J shed 6 bases, and the junction held 7 bases outside the gene matches. The CDR3 is 15 residues long. Germline V CDR1 and CDR2: MGHRA, YSYEKL. CDR3 amino acids: CASSPYGTGIQPQHF. CDR3 nucleotide sequence: TGCGCCAGCAGCCCATACGGGACAGGGATTCAGCCCCAGCATTTT.

V gene TRBV10-1 combines with J gene TRBJ2-7; TRBD2 is a possible D gene (5 bases). The CDR3 has 15 amino acids. The ends were cut back, 0 bases at V and 4 bases at J, with 13 bases in the middle. The V gene's germline CDR1 is WNHNN and CDR2 SYGVQD (reference sequence). In DNA, the CDR3 is TGCGCCAGCAGTGAGTCCCCACGGGGTGATTACGAGCAGTACTTC. This sequence encodes CASSESPRGDYEQYF.

The V call is TRBV19, the J call TRBJ2-5; 13 bases line up with TRBD2. The CDR3 has 15 residues. The V gene's germline CDR1 is LNHDA and CDR2 SQIVND (reference sequence). J was trimmed by 5 bases and V by 6 bases; bases with no gene match: 6. The CDR3 coding sequence is TGTGCCAGTAGCCGGACTAGCGGGGGCCCGGAGACCCAGTACTTC. Protein product: CASSRTSGGPETQYF. The entire variable domain, with the rest obtained from reference TRBV19 and TRBJ2-5, is as follows: DGGITQSPKYLFRKEGQNVTLSCEQNLNHDAMYWYRQDPGQGLRLIYYSQIVNDFQKGDIAEGYSVSREKKESFPLTVTSAQKNPTAFYLCASSRTSGGPETQYFGPGTRLLVL.

The chain employs TRBV4-3 and TRBJ1-1, with D possibly matching TRBD1 (5 bases). CDR1 is LGHNA, CDR2 YSLEER, per germline. This CDR3 contains 16 residues. The ends were cut back, 0 bases at V and 4 bases at J, with 15 bases in the middle. CDR3 residues: CASSQDLTGVGTEAFF. Here the CDR3 DNA reads TGCGCCAGCAGCCAAGATTTGACGGGGGTGGGCACTGAAGCTTTCTTT.

The chain recombines TRBV6-5 with TRBJ1-5; TRBD1 might be the D (6 bases). CDR3 length: 15 amino acids. CDR1 and CDR2 from the germline V gene are MNHEY and SVGAGI. The V end lost 5 bases, the J end lost 6 bases, and 17 bases lay between the germline ends. Written as DNA, the CDR3 is TGTGCCAGCAGTACCTCAGACACAGGGCGTCAGCCCCAGCATTTT. It specifies CASSTSDTGRQPQHF.

The V call is TRBV14, the J call TRBJ1-3, with no clear D. CDR3 length: 13 amino acids. V lost 7 bases, J lost 4 bases, and 11 bases lay in between. CDR1 and CDR2 (germline): SGHDN, FVKESK. The CDR3 region has the DNA TGTGCCAGCACCAAGGAGGCCGGAAACACCATATATTTT. It specifies CASTKEAGNTIYF.

The rearrangement links TRBV6-5 to TRBJ1-1; possibly TRBD1 for D (5 bases). The length of the CDR3 is 15 residues. CDR1 and CDR2 from the germline V gene are MNHEY and SVGAGI. Trimming removed 8 bases at V and 1 base at J, with 17 bases between. The CDR3 DNA sequence: TGTGCCAGCTATAGGGTCCGCGGGGGGAACACTGAAGCTTTCTTT. Translation gives CASYRVRGGNTEAFF.

The chain has TRBV7-9 and TRBJ2-7; a possible D gene is TRBD1 (6 bases). The germline CDR1 and CDR2 sequences are SEHNR and FQNEAQ (reference sequence). The CDR3 has 12 amino acids. The germline V and J ends were trimmed by 10 bases and 2 bases, with 12 bases remaining between them. DNA of the CDR3: TGTGCCACAGGGGCCACGCCCTACGAGCAGTACTTC. Translating it yields CATGATPYEQYF.

CDR3 DNA sequence: TGTGCCAGCAGTGACGGAGCGCAAGATACGCAGTATTTT. This sequence encodes CASSDGAQDTQYF. The rearrangement joins TRBV6-4 to TRBJ2-3; D remains unclear. Germline CDR1 reads MRHNA; CDR2 reads SNTAGT. V lost 2 bases, J lost 5 bases, and 8 bases lay in between. The CDR3 sequence is 13 residues long.

This clone is a singleton in its sample. The V call is TRBV5-4, the J call TRBJ2-3; 7 bases align to TRBD2. The V gene end was trimmed by 4 bases and the J gene end by 3 bases; junction bases not matched to a gene: 14. CDR1 is SGHNT, CDR2 YYREEE, per germline (reference sequence). This CDR3 is 17 amino acids long. The DNA of the CDR3 is TGTGCCAGCAGCCAAGGAACTCGCGGGGGAAAAACAGATACGCAGTATTTT. It codes for CASSQGTRGGKTDTQYF.

The rearrangement links TRBV27 to TRBJ1-5, with unresolved D. Trimming shortened V by 6 bases and J by 0 bases, and 6 bases separated the two germline ends. The CDR3 has 13 residues. Germline-derived CDR1 and CDR2 are MNHEY and SMNVEV (reference sequence). The CDR3 protein is CASSRHSNQPQHF. CDR3 sequence (DNA): TGTGCCAGCAGCCGACATAGCAATCAGCCCCAGCATTTT.

V gene TRBV6-2 or TRBV6-3 combines with J gene TRBJ1-2; TRBD1 matches at 8 bases. The CDR3 spans 15 residues. The V segment lost 5 bases and the J segment 1 base; nucleotides outside the gene matches: 6. Germline loops: CDR1 MNHEY, CDR2 SVGEGT. The CDR3 region is CASSAGTGVNYGYTF. In nucleotides, the CDR3 is TGTGCCAGCAGTGCCGGGACAGGCGTTAACTATGGCTACACCTTC.

This chain connects TRBV18 to TRBJ2-7, with TRBD1 matching 12 bases. CDR1 KGHSH and CDR2 LQKENI come from the germline V gene. V dropped 6 bases and J dropped 2; count of bases not matched to a gene: 5. There are 15 residues in the CDR3. The chain's CDR3 is CASSSGTGGPYEQYF. In DNA form, the CDR3 reads TGTGCCAGCTCGTCCGGGACAGGGGGCCCCTACGAGCAGTACTTC.

The CDR3 sequence is CASSLPGGRTEAFF. The CDR3, as DNA: TGTGCCAGCAGCTTGCCCGGGGGGCGAACTGAAGCTTTCTTT. The rearrangement uses TRBV7-2 and TRBJ1-1; the D gene is possibly TRBD1 (6 bases). This CDR3 has 14 residues. V gave up 3 bases and J gave up 5 bases, with 13 bases separating them. The germline V gene encodes CDR1 SGHTA and CDR2 FQGNSA. The full variable domain, with the rest looked up from reference TRBV7-2 and TRBJ1-1, is GAGVSQSPSNKVTEKGKDVELRCDPISGHTALYWYRQSLGQGLEFLIYFQGNSAPDKSGLPSDRFSAERTGGSVSTLTIQRTQQEDSAVYLCASSLPGGRTEAFFGQGTRLTVV.

The CDR3 here is CASSLGAGWVEQYF. The CDR3, as DNA: TGTGCCAGCAGCTTAGGGGCGGGGTGGGTCGAGCAGTACTTC. The rearrangement uses TRBV7-6 and TRBJ2-7, with D maybe TRBD2 (6 bases). V was pared by 1 base and J by 6 bases, with 13 bases between. The germline V gene encodes CDR1 SGHVS and CDR2 FNYEAQ. This CDR3 is 14 amino acids long.